The 32 T cell receptor beta chains presented below share a single source sample, sequenced in a study of blood T cell repertoires in COVID-19. Some clones are missing from TCRdb's copy, which holds only in-frame ones; the method was immunoSEQ multiplex PCR. Among under 75,000 clones listed, about 81% were seen once. The source material was peripheral blood. Receptor source: a man older than 75 with acute or convalescent COVID-19.

V is TRBV9 and J is TRBJ2-3; TRBD2 agrees at 8 bases. CDR1 and CDR2 (germline): SGDLS, YYNGEE. The CDR3 consists of 15 residues. V was pared by 4 bases and J by 0 bases, with 4 bases of the junction left unmatched. CDR3 sequence: CASSPPGGSTDTQYF. The CDR3 DNA follows: TGTGCCAGCAGCCCCCCGGGGGGGAGCACAGATACGCAGTATTTT.

The CDR3 DNA follows: TGTGCCAGCAGCTTGAAAACTGCCCCCGACAATGAGCAGTTCTTC. Protein product: CASSLKTAPDNEQFF. The chain carries TRBV7-2 and TRBJ2-1, with D unresolved. Germline lookup yields CDR1 SGHTA and CDR2 FQGNSA. Trimming pared 3 bases from V and 5 bases from J, leaving 14 bases between. The CDR3 runs to 15 residues.

The chain is built from TRBV7-3 and TRBJ2-2; tentatively, D is TRBD2 (5 bases). The V gene's germline CDR1 is SGHTA and CDR2 FQGTGA. V was trimmed by 5 bases and J by 0 bases, leaving 13 bases between them. This CDR3 comprises 16 residues. CDR3 bases: TGTGCCAGCAGCCGAAGTGTGAGGGCGAACACCGGGGAGCTGTTTTTT. It specifies CASSRSVRANTGELFF.

There are many counts of this clone. The chain carries TRBV7-8 and TRBJ2-7; TRBD2 agrees at 8 bases. The trim removed 1 base at V and 2 bases at J, leaving 7 bases unmatched. The CDR3 runs 16 residues. Germline V gene sequence: CDR1 SGHVS, CDR2 FQNEAQ. The CDR3, as DNA: TGTGCCAGCAGCTTAGTTAAGGCGGGGGGCCCCTACGAGCAGTACTTC. This encodes CASSLVKAGGPYEQYF.

J is TRBJ2-2 and V is TRBV5-1; 7 bases line up with TRBD1. The germline CDR1 and CDR2 sequences are SGHRS and YFSETQ. V shed 2 bases, J shed 0 bases, and the junction held 4 bases outside the gene matches. CDR3 length: 16 amino acids. CDR3 sequence: CASSFSGQANTGELFF. As DNA, the CDR3 is TGCGCCAGCAGCTTTTCCGGACAGGCGAACACCGGGGAGCTGTTTTTT.

The chain employs TRBV15 and TRBJ2-4, with a weak D call TRBD2 (7 bases). Per the germline V gene, CDR1 is LNHNV and CDR2 is YYDKDF (reference sequence). This CDR3 contains 14 residues. V was cut by 5 bases and J by 9 bases, with 17 bases left in between. The CDR3 bases are TGTGCCACCAGCTCGGGGGGCAACTCGGCCATTCAGTACTTC. Protein product: CATSSGGNSAIQYF.

V usage is TRBV13 and J usage is TRBJ2-3, with a possible D match to TRBD1 (6 bases). The CDR3 spans 14 residues. The germline V gene has CDR1 PRHDT and CDR2 FYEKMQ (reference sequence). V was pared by 1 base and J by 5 bases, with 10 bases between. The CDR3 DNA is TGTGCCAGCAGCTTAGACAGGGAGAAAGATACGCAGTATTTT. Protein product: CASSLDREKDTQYF.

The V gene is TRBV6-6, the J gene TRBJ2-7; 7 positions agree with TRBD1. Trimming cost V 6 bases and J 2 bases; bases outside gene matches: 10. This CDR3 has 15 amino acids. Germline lookup yields CDR1 MNHNY and CDR2 SVGAGI (reference sequence). The CDR3 is CASSLPLGQTYEQYF. For the CDR3, the DNA is TGTGCCAGCAGCCTCCCCCTGGGACAGACCTACGAGCAGTACTTC.

The chain has TRBV14 and TRBJ2-3; D might be TRBD1 (6 bases). The CDR3 contains 14 residues. The germline CDR1 and CDR2 sequences are SGHDN and FVKESK. V shed 5 bases and J shed 2 bases, with 11 bases lying between them. The DNA for the CDR3 is TGTGCCAGCAGCAGACAGGAGCCCACAGATACGCAGTATTTT. Translated, it gives CASSRQEPTDTQYF. The complete variable domain, with remaining parts taken from reference TRBV14 and TRBJ2-3, reads EAGVTQFPSHSVIEKGQTVTLRCDPISGHDNLYWYRRVMGKEIKFLLHFVKESKQDESGMPNNRFLAERTGGTYSTLKVQPAELEDSGVYFCASSRQEPTDTQYFGPGTRLTVL.

This clone was detected once. V usage is TRBV4-1 and J usage is TRBJ2-1; 10 nucleotides agree with TRBD1. The CDR3 is 15 residues long. Germline V gene lookup returns CDR1 MGHRA and CDR2 YSYEKL. V trimming: 1 base; J trimming: 3 bases; junction bases outside the gene matches: 0. The CDR3 sequence: CASSQGTGGYNEQFF. CDR3 DNA sequence: TGCGCCAGCAGCCAAGGGACAGGGGGCTACAATGAGCAGTTCTTC.

This clone showed up just once. This chain uses TRBV27 with TRBJ2-3; D may be TRBD2 (6 bases). V shed 5 bases and J shed 2 bases, with 11 bases lying between them. This CDR3 region has 14 residues. The V gene's germline CDR1 is MNHEY and CDR2 SMNVEV (reference sequence). CDR3 nucleotide sequence: TGTGCCAGCAGTCGCGGGACTTTCACAGATACGCAGTATTTT. Encoded protein: CASSRGTFTDTQYF.

This clone is a singleton in its sample. The CDR3 nucleotides are TGTGCCAGCTCACTTCCTAACAGCCTCTCTGAAGCTTTCTTT. Encoded protein: CASSLPNSLSEAFF. The V gene is TRBV18, the J gene TRBJ1-1; D is unclear. CDR1 is KGHSH and CDR2 is LQKENI in the germline V gene. The germline V and J ends were trimmed by 4 bases and 6 bases, with 15 bases remaining between them. There are 14 residues in the CDR3.

This clone showed up just once. This chain connects TRBV9 to TRBJ1-4; D uncertain. Germline CDR1 is SGDLS and CDR2 is YYNGEE. The V gene lost 3 bases and the J gene lost 1 base, with 10 bases spanning the gap. This CDR3 comprises 15 residues. CDR3 sequence (DNA): TGTGCCAGCAGCGCGAGGGAGGGAACTAATGAAAAACTGTTTTTT. It specifies CASSAREGTNEKLFF.

The chain uses TRBV7-9 and TRBJ2-7; 9 nucleotides match TRBD1. The length of the CDR3 is 14 residues. The germline gives CDR1 SEHNR, CDR2 FQNEAQ (reference sequence). Germline trimming cut 4 bases from V and 5 bases from J; bases unmatched to any gene: 6. DNA for the CDR3: TGTGCCAGCAGCTACAGGGGGCTAGTCGACGAGCAGTACTTC. This gives the protein CASSYRGLVDEQYF. The full variable domain, with the rest looked up from reference TRBV7-9 and TRBJ2-7, is DTGVSQNPRHKITKRGQNVTFRCDPISEHNRLYWYRQTLGQGPEFLTYFQNEAQLEKSRLLSDRFSAERPKGSFSTLEIQRTEQGDSAMYLCASSYRGLVDEQYFGPGTRLTVT.

The chain recombines TRBV5-8 with TRBJ2-1, with TRBD2 as a possible D gene (6 bases). The length of the CDR3 is 14 residues. The germline gives CDR1 SGHTS, CDR2 YDEGEE. V lost 0 bases, J lost 5 bases, and 9 bases lay in between. CDR3 sequence: CASSLGRGNNEQFF. The DNA for the CDR3 is TGTGCCAGCAGCTTGGGACGGGGGAACAATGAGCAGTTCTTC.

V is TRBV7-2 and J is TRBJ2-7, with D possibly TRBD2 on 6 matching bases. The ends were cut back, 3 bases at V and 3 bases at J, with 15 bases in the middle. The CDR3 spans 15 residues. Germline CDR1 reads SGHTA; CDR2 reads FQGNSA. In DNA, the CDR3 is TGTGCCAGCAGCTTTATTTCCCAGCGGGTCTACGAGCAGTACTTC. Residues: CASSFISQRVYEQYF.

The chain uses TRBV12-3 or TRBV12-4 and TRBJ2-5, with a tentative D call TRBD2 (5 bases). The CDR3 has 11 amino acids. The V and J ends lost 8 bases and 3 bases respectively, with 7 bases between them. The CDR3 region has the DNA TGTGCCAGCGGACTTGAAGAGACCCAGTACTTC. Its protein is CASGLEETQYF.

The genes are TRBV14 and TRBJ2-2; D unresolved. CDR1 SGHDN and CDR2 FVKESK come from the germline V gene. The V end was cut by 2 bases, the J end by 4 bases, with 8 bases between. The CDR3 extends over 14 amino acids. The CDR3 here is CASSQSVRTGELFF. DNA for the CDR3: TGTGCCAGCAGCCAAAGCGTCCGCACCGGGGAGCTGTTTTTT.

The chain combines TRBV19 with TRBJ2-7, with 7 bases fitting TRBD1. The ends lost 11 bases at V and 7 bases at J; junction bases unmatched: 23. There are 16 residues in the CDR3. CDR1 LNHDA and CDR2 SQIVND come from the germline V gene (reference sequence). The CDR3 loop reads CAYGPSVETGYREQYF. The DNA of the CDR3 is TGTGCCTACGGGCCGAGCGTCGAGACAGGGTATAGGGAGCAGTACTTC.

The gene calls are TRBV6-6 and TRBJ1-5; 8 nucleotides agree with TRBD1. V dropped 7 bases and J dropped 4; count of bases not matched to a gene: 12. This CDR3 comprises 16 residues. Germline CDR1 and CDR2: MNHNY and SVGAGI (reference sequence). CDR3 DNA: TGTGCCAGCACCCCAGCCGGGACAGGCATAAATCAGCCCCAGCATTTT. As protein: CASTPAGTGINQPQHF.

This chain uses TRBV20-1 with TRBJ1-2; a possible D gene is TRBD1 (5 bases). Looked up from germline, CDR1 is DFQATT and CDR2 is SNEGSKA (reference sequence). Trimming took off 6 bases at V and 4 bases at J, with 9 bases between the two ends. This CDR3 comprises 11 residues. The CDR3 region has the DNA TGCAGTGCCAGGAGGGGCTATGGCTACACCTTC. It encodes CSARRGYGYTF.

The genes are TRBV4-2 and TRBJ2-2; D is possibly TRBD1 (5 bases). With 0 bases removed from V and 4 bases from J, the gap between germline ends came to 9 bases. CDR3 length equals 15 residues. The germline V gene has CDR1 LGHNA and CDR2 YNFKEQ. The CDR3 coding sequence is TGTGCCAGCAGCCAAGAGGAGACAGTCACCGGGGAGCTGTTTTTT. The encoded protein is CASSQEETVTGELFF.

The V call is TRBV24-1, the J call TRBJ2-7; 8 bases are a match to TRBD1. V was pared by 3 bases and J by 4 bases, with 4 bases of the junction left unmatched. The CDR3 consists of 14 residues. In germline, CDR1 is KGHDR, CDR2 SFDVKD. The CDR3 here is CATSDTRTGYEQYF. The CDR3 DNA sequence: TGTGCCACCAGTGATACTCGGACAGGGTACGAGCAGTACTTC.

The chain has TRBV6-5 and TRBJ2-1; perhaps TRBD2 as D (6 bases). Trimming stripped 7 bases from V and 5 bases from J, with 12 bases between. Germline CDR1 MNHEY, CDR2 SVGAGI. This CDR3 is built from 13 residues. Written as DNA, the CDR3 is TGTGCCAGCATTGGGACTTTACACAATGAGCAGTTCTTC. Residues: CASIGTLHNEQFF.

The CDR3 loop is CASSLVIGQGGYIQYF. The CDR3 DNA follows: TGTGCCAGCAGCTTAGTTATTGGACAGGGAGGGTACATTCAGTACTTC. This chain connects TRBV7-2 to TRBJ2-4; possible D gene TRBD1, 8 bases. The CDR3 runs to 16 residues. Germline lookup yields CDR1 SGHTA and CDR2 FQGNSA. The germline V and J ends were trimmed by 1 base and 8 bases, with 18 bases remaining between them. Full variable domain (remainder filled in from reference TRBV7-2 and TRBJ2-4): GAGVSQSPSNKVTEKGKDVELRCDPISGHTALYWYRQSLGQGLEFLIYFQGNSAPDKSGLPSDRFSAERTGGSVSTLTIQRTQQEDSAVYLCASSLVIGQGGYIQYFGAGTRLSVL.

This sequence joins TRBV4-1 and TRBJ2-1; D is undetermined. Per the germline V gene, CDR1 is MGHRA and CDR2 is YSYEKL. V dropped 4 bases and J dropped 0 bases, with 13 bases sitting between them. The CDR3 loop spans 16 amino acids. The CDR3 is CASSLLPMFSYNEQFF. Written as DNA, the CDR3 is TGCGCCAGCAGCCTCCTCCCTATGTTCTCCTACAATGAGCAGTTCTTC.

The rearrangement uses TRBV18 and TRBJ2-3; D remains ambiguous. V lost 2 bases, J lost 4 bases, and 7 bases lay in between. This CDR3 is 13 amino acids long. The germline CDR1 and CDR2 sequences are KGHSH and LQKENI. CDR3 residues: CASSPEAPDTQYF. DNA for the CDR3: TGTGCCAGCTCACCAGAAGCTCCAGATACGCAGTATTTT.

The rearrangement links TRBV12-3 or TRBV12-4 to TRBJ1-2; perhaps TRBD1 as D (5 bases). The V end lost 1 base, the J end lost 11 bases, and 8 bases lay between the germline ends. CDR3 length equals 11 residues. The CDR3 loop is CASSLGEGYTF. CDR3 DNA: TGTGCCAGCAGTTTAGGGGAGGGGTACACCTTC.

The V gene is TRBV19, the J gene TRBJ2-5; D is unresolved. Trimming left V 1 base short and J 3 bases short, with 6 bases between. This CDR3 is 13 amino acids long. Germline V CDR1 and CDR2: LNHDA, SQIVND (reference sequence). The CDR3 DNA sequence: TGTGCCAGTAGTATAGCGCAGAAAGAGACCCAGTACTTC. This codes for CASSIAQKETQYF.

This clone was observed a handful of times. The chain has TRBV5-1 and TRBJ2-7; D ambiguous. The length of the CDR3 is 13 residues. Germline CDR1 SGHRS, CDR2 YFSETQ. V was trimmed by 2 bases and J by 6 bases, leaving 12 bases between them. Written as DNA, the CDR3 is TGCGCCAGCAGCTTATACGTAACCGGCGAGCAGTACTTC. Protein sequence: CASSLYVTGEQYF.

A few counts support this clone. The J gene is TRBJ1-2, the V gene TRBV6-5, with 7 positions matching TRBD1. This CDR3 region has 12 residues. The V and J ends lost 6 bases and 4 bases, in that order; junction bases with no gene match: 2. The germline V gene has CDR1 MNHEY and CDR2 SVGAGI. The CDR3: CASRPGGYGYTF. CDR3 nucleotides: TGTGCCAGCAGGCCAGGGGGCTATGGCTACACCTTC.

The CDR3 sequence: CASQRVSNTGELFF. The CDR3 coding sequence is TGTGCCAGTCAGAGGGTGTCGAACACCGGGGAGCTGTTTTTT. The chain links TRBV2 to TRBJ2-2, with a tentative D call TRBD2 (5 bases). CDR1 and CDR2 from the germline V gene are SNHLY and FYNNEI. This CDR3 has 14 amino acids. V was trimmed by 9 bases and J by 0 bases, leaving 11 bases between them.